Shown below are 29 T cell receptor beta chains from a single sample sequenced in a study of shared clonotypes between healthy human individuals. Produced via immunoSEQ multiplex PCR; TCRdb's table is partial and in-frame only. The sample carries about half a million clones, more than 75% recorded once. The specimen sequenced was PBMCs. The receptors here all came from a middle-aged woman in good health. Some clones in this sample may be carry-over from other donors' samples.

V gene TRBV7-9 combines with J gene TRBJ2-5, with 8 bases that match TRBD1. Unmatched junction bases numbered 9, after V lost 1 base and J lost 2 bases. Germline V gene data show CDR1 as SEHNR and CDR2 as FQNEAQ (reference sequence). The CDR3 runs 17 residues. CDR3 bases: TGTGCCAGCAGCTTAGGGGACAGGCCGCAACGTCAAGAGACCCAGTACTTC. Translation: CASSLGDRPQRQETQYF.

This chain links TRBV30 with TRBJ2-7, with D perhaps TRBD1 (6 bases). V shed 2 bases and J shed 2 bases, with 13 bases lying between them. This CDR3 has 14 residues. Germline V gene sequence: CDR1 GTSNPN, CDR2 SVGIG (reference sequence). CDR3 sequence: CAWSLDSLPYEQYF. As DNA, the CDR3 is TGTGCCTGGAGTTTGGACAGCCTCCCCTACGAGCAGTACTTC.

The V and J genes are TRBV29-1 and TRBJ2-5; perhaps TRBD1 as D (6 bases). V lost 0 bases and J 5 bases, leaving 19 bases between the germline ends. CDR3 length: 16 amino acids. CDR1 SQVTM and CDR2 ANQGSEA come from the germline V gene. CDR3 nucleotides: TGCAGCGTTGAAGATCTTAAGGGGGAAGGGGTGGAGACCCAGTACTTC. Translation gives CSVEDLKGEGVETQYF.

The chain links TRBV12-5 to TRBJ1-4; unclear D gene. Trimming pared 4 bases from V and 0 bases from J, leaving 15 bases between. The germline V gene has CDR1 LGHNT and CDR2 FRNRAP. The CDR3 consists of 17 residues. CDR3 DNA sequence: TGTGCTAGTGGTTGGGCCTGGGAGAGAGCAACTAATGAAAAACTGTTTTTT. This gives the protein CASGWAWERATNEKLFF.

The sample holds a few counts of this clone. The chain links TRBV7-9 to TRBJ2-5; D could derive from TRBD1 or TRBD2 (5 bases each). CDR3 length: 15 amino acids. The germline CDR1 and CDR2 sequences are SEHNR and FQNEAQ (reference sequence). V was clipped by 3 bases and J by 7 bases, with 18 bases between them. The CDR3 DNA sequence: TGTGCCAGCAGCTTGGCTAGTGAGGGGCAGGGGACCCAGTACTTC. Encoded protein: CASSLASEGQGTQYF.

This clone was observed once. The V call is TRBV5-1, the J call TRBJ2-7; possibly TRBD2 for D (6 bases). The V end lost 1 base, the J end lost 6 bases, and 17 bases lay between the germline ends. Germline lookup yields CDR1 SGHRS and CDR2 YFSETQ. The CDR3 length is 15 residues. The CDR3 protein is CASSLWGTASREQYF. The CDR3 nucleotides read TGCGCCAGCAGCTTGTGGGGGACTGCGAGTCGCGAGCAGTACTTC.

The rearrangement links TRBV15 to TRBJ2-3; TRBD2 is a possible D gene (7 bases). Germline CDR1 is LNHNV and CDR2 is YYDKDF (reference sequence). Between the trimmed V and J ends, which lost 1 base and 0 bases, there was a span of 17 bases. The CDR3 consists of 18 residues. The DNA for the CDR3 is TGTGCCACCAGCAGAGGGCTTGTGGCGGGGGCTAGCACAGATACGCAGTATTTT. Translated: CATSRGLVAGASTDTQYF.

As DNA, the CDR3 is TGTGCCAGCAGCTTAGTCCGGGACAGCTATGGCTACACCTTC. Its protein is CASSLVRDSYGYTF. The V call is TRBV7-2, the J call TRBJ1-2, with 7 nucleotides matching TRBD1. The V gene's germline CDR1 is SGHTA and CDR2 FQGNSA. J gave up 4 bases and V 1 base, and 3 bases lay outside the gene matches. This CDR3 spans 14 amino acids. The entire variable domain, with the rest obtained from reference TRBV7-2 and TRBJ1-2, is as follows: GAGVSQSPSNKVTEKGKDVELRCDPISGHTALYWYRQSLGQGLEFLIYFQGNSAPDKSGLPSDRFSAERTGGSVSTLTIQRTQQEDSAVYLCASSLVRDSYGYTFGSGTRLTVV.

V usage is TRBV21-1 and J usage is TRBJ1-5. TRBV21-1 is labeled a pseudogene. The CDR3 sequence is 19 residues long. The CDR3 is CASSKGGWPRFYSNQPQHF. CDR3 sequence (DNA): TGTGCCAGCAGCAAAGGCGGCTGGCCACGGTTTTATAGCAATCAGCCCCAGCATTTT.

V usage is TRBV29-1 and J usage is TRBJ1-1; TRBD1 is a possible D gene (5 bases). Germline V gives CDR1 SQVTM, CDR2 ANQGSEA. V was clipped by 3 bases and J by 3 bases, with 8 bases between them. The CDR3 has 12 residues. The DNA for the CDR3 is TGCAGCGTTGATACAGGTCACACTGAAGCTTTCTTT. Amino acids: CSVDTGHTEAFF.

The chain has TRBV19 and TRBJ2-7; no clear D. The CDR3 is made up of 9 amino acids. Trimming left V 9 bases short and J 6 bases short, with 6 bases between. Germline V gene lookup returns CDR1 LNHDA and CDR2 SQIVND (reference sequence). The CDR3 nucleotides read TGTGCCAGGGAATTCGAGCAGTACTTC. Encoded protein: CAREFEQYF.

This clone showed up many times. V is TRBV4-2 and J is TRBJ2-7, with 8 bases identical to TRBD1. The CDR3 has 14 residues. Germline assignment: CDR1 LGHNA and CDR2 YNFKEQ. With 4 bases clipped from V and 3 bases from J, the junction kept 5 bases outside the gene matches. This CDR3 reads CASSLRQGHYEQYF. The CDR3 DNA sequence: TGTGCCAGCAGCCTCCGACAGGGGCACTACGAGCAGTACTTC.

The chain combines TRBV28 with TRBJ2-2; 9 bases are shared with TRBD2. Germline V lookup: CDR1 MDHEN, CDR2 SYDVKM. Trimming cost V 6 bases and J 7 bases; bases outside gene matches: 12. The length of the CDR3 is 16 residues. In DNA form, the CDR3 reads TGTGCCAGCAGGACTGTAGCGGGAGTGAAGAGCGGGGAGCTGTTTTTT. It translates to CASRTVAGVKSGELFF.

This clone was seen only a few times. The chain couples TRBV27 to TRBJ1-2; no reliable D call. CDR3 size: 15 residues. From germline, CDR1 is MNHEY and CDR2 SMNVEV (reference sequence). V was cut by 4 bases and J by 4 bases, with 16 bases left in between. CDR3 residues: CASSYRLSSTYGYTF. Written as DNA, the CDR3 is TGTGCCAGCAGTTATAGGTTGTCCTCCACCTATGGCTACACCTTC.

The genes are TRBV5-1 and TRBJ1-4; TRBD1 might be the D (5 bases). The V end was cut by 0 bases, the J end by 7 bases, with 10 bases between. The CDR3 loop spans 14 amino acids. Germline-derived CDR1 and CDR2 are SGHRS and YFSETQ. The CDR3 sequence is CASSLAGAGEKLFF. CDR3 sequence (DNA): TGCGCCAGCAGCTTGGCCGGGGCAGGTGAAAAACTGTTTTTT.

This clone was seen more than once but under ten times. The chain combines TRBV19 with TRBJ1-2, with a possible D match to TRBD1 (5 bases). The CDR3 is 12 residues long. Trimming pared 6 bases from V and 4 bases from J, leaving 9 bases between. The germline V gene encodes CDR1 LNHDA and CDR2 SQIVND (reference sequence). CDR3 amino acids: CASSVGGYGYTF. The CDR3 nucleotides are TGTGCCAGTAGCGTCGGGGGCTATGGCTACACCTTC.

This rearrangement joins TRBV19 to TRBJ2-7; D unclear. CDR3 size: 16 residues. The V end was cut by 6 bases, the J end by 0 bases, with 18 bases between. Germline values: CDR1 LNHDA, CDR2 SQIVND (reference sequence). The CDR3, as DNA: TGTGCCAGTAGCCTAGGATCGTTCAGGAGCTCCTACGAGCAGTACTTC. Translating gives CASSLGSFRSSYEQYF. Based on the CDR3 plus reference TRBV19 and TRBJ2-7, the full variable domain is DGGITQSPKYLFRKEGQNVTLSCEQNLNHDAMYWYRQDPGQGLRLIYYSQIVNDFQKGDIAEGYSVSREKKESFPLTVTSAQKNPTAFYLCASSLGSFRSSYEQYFGPGTRLTVT.

CDR3 DNA sequence: TGTGCCAGCAATGGAGGGGGCAAGCGGTCACCCCTCCACTTT. Translating gives CASNGGGKRSPLHF. The V gene is TRBV2, the J gene TRBJ1-6; TRBD1 agrees at 7 bases. The germline CDR1 and CDR2 sequences are SNHLY and FYNNEI. The CDR3 has 14 amino acids. V lost 7 bases and J lost 10; bases outside the gene matches: 10.

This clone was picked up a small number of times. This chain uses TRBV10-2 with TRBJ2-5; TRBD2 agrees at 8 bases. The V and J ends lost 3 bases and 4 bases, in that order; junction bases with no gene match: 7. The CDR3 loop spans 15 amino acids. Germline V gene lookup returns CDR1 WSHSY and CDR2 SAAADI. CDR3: CASSDGRALGETQYF. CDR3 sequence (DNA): TGCGCCAGCAGTGACGGGAGGGCCTTGGGAGAGACCCAGTACTTC.

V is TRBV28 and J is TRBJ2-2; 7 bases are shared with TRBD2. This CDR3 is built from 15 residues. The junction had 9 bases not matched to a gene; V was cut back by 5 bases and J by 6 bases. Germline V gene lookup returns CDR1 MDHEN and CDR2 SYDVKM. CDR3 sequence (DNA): TGTGCCAGCAGTAGTCCAGGGAGGGCGGCCGGGGAGCTGTTTTTT. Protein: CASSSPGRAAGELFF.

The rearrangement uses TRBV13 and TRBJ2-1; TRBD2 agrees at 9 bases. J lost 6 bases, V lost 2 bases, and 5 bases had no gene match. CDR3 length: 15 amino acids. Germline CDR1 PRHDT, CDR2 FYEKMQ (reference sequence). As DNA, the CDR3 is TGTGCCAGCAGCTTATATCGCGGGAGGGGCAATGAGCAGTTCTTC. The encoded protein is CASSLYRGRGNEQFF.

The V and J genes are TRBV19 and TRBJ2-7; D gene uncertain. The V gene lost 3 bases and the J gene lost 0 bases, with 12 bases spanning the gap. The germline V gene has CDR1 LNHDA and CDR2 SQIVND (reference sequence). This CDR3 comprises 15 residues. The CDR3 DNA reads TGTGCCAGTAGTATGTCCAGTCTCTACTCCTACGAGCAGTACTTC. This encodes CASSMSSLYSYEQYF.

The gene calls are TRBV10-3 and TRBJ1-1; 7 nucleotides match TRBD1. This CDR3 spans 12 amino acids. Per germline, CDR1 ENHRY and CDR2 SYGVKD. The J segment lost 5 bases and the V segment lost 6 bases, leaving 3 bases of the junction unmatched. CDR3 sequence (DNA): TGTGCCATCAGAGCAGGGGGGACTGAAGCTTTCTTT. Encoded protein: CAIRAGGTEAFF.

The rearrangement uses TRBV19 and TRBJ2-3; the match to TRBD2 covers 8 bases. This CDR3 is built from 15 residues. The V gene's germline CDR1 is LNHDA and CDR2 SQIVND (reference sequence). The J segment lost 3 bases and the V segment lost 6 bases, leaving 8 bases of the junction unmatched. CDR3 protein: CASSGRAGRTDTQYF. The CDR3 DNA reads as TGTGCCAGTAGCGGGAGGGCCGGGAGAACAGATACGCAGTATTTT.

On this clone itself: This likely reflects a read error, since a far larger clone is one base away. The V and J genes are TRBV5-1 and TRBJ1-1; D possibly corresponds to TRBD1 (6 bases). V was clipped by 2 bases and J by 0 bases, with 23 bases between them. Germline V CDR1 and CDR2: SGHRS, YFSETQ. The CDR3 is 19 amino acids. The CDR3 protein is CASSFWPGDSTGLNTEAFF. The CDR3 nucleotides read TGCGCCAGCAGCTTCTGGCCGGGAGACTCGACAGGTTTGAACACTGAAGCTTTCTTT.

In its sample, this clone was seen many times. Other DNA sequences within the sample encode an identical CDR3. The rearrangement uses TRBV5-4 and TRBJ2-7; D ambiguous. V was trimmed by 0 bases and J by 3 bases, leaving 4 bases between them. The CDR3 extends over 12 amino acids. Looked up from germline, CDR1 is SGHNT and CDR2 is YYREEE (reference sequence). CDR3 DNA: TGTGCCAGCAGCTTGGAGGGCTACGAGCAGTACTTC. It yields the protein CASSLEGYEQYF.

CDR3 in amino acids: CASSSQGSFSSYEQYF. CDR3 nucleotide sequence: TGTGCCAGCAGTTCACAGGGGTCCTTTAGCTCCTACGAGCAGTACTTC. The gene calls are TRBV6-6 and TRBJ2-7; TRBD1 matches 7 bases. V was pared by 4 bases and J by 0 bases, with 9 bases of the junction left unmatched. The V gene's germline CDR1 is MNHNY and CDR2 SVGAGI (reference sequence). The CDR3 extends over 16 amino acids.

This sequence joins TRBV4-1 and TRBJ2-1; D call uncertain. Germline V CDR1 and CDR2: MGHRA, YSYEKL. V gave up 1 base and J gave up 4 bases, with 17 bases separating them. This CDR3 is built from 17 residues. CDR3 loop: CASSQGIRAGIYNEQFF. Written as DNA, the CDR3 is TGCGCCAGCAGCCAAGGGATACGGGCTGGCATATACAATGAGCAGTTCTTC.

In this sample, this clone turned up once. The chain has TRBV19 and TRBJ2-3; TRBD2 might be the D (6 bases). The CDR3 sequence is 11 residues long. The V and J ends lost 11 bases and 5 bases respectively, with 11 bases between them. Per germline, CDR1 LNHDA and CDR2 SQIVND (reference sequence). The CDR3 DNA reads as TGTGCCGCTAGGAGGGGAGATACGCAGTATTTT. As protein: CAARRGDTQYF.